This T cell receptor (beta chain) was identified during a study of OX40 agonist ivuxolimab in advanced cancers. V was shortened by 1 base and J by 4 bases, with 11 bases between the two germline ends. The germline V gene encodes CDR1 MGHRA and CDR2 YSYEKL. This CDR3 has 15 amino acids. Using immunoSEQ multiplex PCR, the repertoire was profiled, and TCRdb retains in-frame clones only, with some absent. The sample has 20,000 to 25,000 clones; 65% to 90% are singletons. The input for sequencing was CD4+ or CD8+ T cells sorted from blood, taken in a trial of the OX40 agonist ivuxolimab. The clonotype comes from an adult with an advanced solid tumor such as melanoma, head and neck, liver or kidney cancer. J is TRBJ1-5 and V is TRBV4-1; D gene uncertain. Here the CDR3 reads CASSQVVGLNQPQHF. The CDR3 DNA sequence: TGCGCCAGCAGCCAAGTCGTAGGTTTGAATCAGCCCCAGCATTTT.